A selection of T cell receptor beta chains follows, all from one sample in a study of PD-1 blockade in classical Hodgkin lymphoma. The protocol was immunoSEQ multiplex PCR, while the TCRdb copy is restricted to in-frame clones and leaves out a portion. The sample consists of 20,000 to 25,000 clones, roughly 73% of them appearing once. This sample comprised peripheral blood mononuclear cells (PBMCs), obtained before the second cycle of nivolumab. The receptor set was obtained from a human donor with classical Hodgkin lymphoma. Each CDR3 is given without its conserved first and last residue. Fields, in order: clone size, V gene, CDR3 protein. The size of a clone is reported for some rows only, either as once, few or many, or as a class for expanded clones.

clone size: -; V gene: TRBV2; CDR3 protein: ASTSYGYT
clone size: -; V gene: TRBV5-4; CDR3 protein: ASSLNGRAAEQY
clone size: -; V gene: TRBV28; CDR3 protein: ASSSVVETYEQY
clone size: -; V gene: TRBV30; CDR3 protein: AWGGRAGAYEQY
clone size: -; V gene: TRBV2; CDR3 protein: ASRVQAGDYTPYEQY
clone size: -; V gene: TRBV15; CDR3 protein: ATSRNRGSNQPQH
clone size: -; V gene: TRBV9; CDR3 protein: ASSVGFSGGTGELF
clone size: -; V gene: TRBV5-1; CDR3 protein: ASSFTLADTGELF
clone size: -; V gene: TRBV4-1; CDR3 protein: ASSQDLGAETQY
clone size: few; V gene: TRBV7-6; CDR3 protein: ASKPWGNPNQPQH
clone size: few; V gene: TRBV5-6; CDR3 protein: ASSGLYEGTYEQY
clone size: -; V gene: TRBV16; CDR3 protein: ASSQMWSSYEQY
clone size: -; V gene: TRBV6-5; CDR3 protein: ASRRLAGDREQY
clone size: -; V gene: TRBV5-4; CDR3 protein: ASSLGVAVPYNEQF
clone size: -; V gene: TRBV6-5; CDR3 protein: ASSGQGSYEQY
clone size: -; V gene: TRBV4-2; CDR3 protein: ASSLVGNSNEQF
clone size: -; V gene: TRBV7-6; CDR3 protein: ASSSGTHTYEQY
clone size: -; V gene: TRBV18; CDR3 protein: ASSPWTSGSSLYEQY
clone size: medium-sized; V gene: TRBV19; CDR3 protein: ASSISWGLNTGELF
clone size: -; V gene: TRBV6-6; CDR3 protein: ASRGWNQPQH
clone size: -; V gene: TRBV6-1; CDR3 protein: ASKDNYEQY
clone size: -; V gene: TRBV19; CDR3 protein: ASSRGVIYEQY
clone size: -; V gene: TRBV19; CDR3 protein: ASIDRNSGNTIY
clone size: -; V gene: TRBV13; CDR3 protein: ASSLVGRTYNEQF
clone size: -; V gene: TRBV6-5; CDR3 protein: ASSPRIPPRGPQH
clone size: -; V gene: TRBV28; CDR3 protein: ASSLGAGVDTQY
clone size: -; V gene: TRBV29-1; CDR3 protein: SVEDLGRGSYNEQF
clone size: once; V gene: TRBV6-5; CDR3 protein: ASSYGQGLTEAF
clone size: -; V gene: TRBV7-9; CDR3 protein: ASSLVEWVEEKLF
clone size: -; V gene: TRBV7-9; CDR3 protein: ASSPLGLREVWETQY
clone size: -; V gene: TRBV21-1; CDR3 protein: ASSFGTGETYEQY
clone size: -; V gene: TRBV5-1; CDR3 protein: ASSPGTGGYQETQY
clone size: -; V gene: TRBV10-2; CDR3 protein: ASSVESSYEQY
clone size: -; V gene: TRBV6-5; CDR3 protein: ASTTGASGHEQY
clone size: -; V gene: TRBV6-5; CDR3 protein: ASRPRDRPLGEQY
clone size: -; V gene: TRBV19; CDR3 protein: ASSPNPLTAYGYT
clone size: -; V gene: TRBV6-1; CDR3 protein: ASSPGGRPGELF
clone size: -; V gene: TRBV11-2; CDR3 protein: ASSSRYEQY
clone size: -; V gene: TRBV9; CDR3 protein: ASSGGAGAYYEQY
clone size: -; V gene: TRBV29-1; CDR3 protein: SVVRSGTQY
clone size: -; V gene: TRBV10-1; CDR3 protein: ASSEAITSTDTQY
clone size: -; V gene: TRBV30; CDR3 protein: AWNLTGELF